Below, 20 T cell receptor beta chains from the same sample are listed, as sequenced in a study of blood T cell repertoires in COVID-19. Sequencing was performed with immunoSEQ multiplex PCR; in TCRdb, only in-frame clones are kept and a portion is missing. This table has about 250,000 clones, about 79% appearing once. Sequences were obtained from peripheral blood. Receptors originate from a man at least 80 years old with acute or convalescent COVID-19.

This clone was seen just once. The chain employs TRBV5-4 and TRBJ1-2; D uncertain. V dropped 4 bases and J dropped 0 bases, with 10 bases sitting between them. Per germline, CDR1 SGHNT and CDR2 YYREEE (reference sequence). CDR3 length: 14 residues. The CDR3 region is CASSLTPSNYGYTF. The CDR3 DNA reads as TGTGCCAGCAGCCTGACACCGTCTAACTATGGCTACACCTTC.

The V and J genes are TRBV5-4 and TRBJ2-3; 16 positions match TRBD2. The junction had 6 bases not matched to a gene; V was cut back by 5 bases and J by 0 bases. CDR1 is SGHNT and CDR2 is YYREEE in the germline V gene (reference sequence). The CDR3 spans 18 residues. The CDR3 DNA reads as TGTGCCAGCAGTTCTAAGGGACTAGCGGGAGGGAGCACAGATACGCAGTATTTT. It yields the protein CASSSKGLAGGSTDTQYF.

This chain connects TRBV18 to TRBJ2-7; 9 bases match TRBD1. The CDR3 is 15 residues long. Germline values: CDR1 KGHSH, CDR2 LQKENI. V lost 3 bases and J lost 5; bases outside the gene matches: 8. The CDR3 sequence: CASSPQGQGMDEQYF. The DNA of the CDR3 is TGTGCCAGCTCACCCCAAGGACAGGGGATGGACGAGCAGTACTTC.

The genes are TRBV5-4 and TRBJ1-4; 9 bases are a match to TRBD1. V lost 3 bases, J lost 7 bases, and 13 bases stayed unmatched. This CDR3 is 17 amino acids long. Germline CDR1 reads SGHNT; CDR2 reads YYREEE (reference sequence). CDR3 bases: TGTGCCAGCAGCTCGCATACCGGACAGGGGCGATTTGAAAAACTGTTTTTT. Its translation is CASSSHTGQGRFEKLFF.

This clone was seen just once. CDR3 amino acids: CATSEPGQGNWNEQFF. The CDR3 DNA is TGTGCCACCAGTGAACCGGGACAGGGGAACTGGAATGAGCAGTTCTTC. V usage is TRBV24-1 and J usage is TRBJ2-1, with 10 bases fitting TRBD1. CDR1 is KGHDR, CDR2 SFDVKD, per germline. The CDR3 runs to 16 residues. V was pared by 4 bases and J by 7 bases, with 9 bases of the junction left unmatched.

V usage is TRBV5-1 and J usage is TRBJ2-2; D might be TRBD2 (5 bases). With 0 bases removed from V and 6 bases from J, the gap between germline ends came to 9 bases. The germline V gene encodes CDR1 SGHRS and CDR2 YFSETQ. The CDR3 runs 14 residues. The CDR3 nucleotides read TGCGCCAGCAGCTTGGCCTCGGGGTCCGGGGAGCTGTTTTTT. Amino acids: CASSLASGSGELFF. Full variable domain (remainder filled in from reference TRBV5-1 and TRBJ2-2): KAGVTQTPRYLIKTRGQQVTLSCSPISGHRSVSWYQQTPGQGLQFLFEYFSETQRNKGNFPGRFSGRQFSNSRSEMNVSTLELGDSALYLCASSLASGSGELFFGEGSRLTVL.

The chain's CDR3 is CASAREASGGGFSYNEQFF. Written as DNA, the CDR3 is TGTGCCAGCGCCCGAGAAGCTAGCGGGGGGGGGTTCTCCTACAATGAGCAGTTCTTC. The rearrangement links TRBV11-2 to TRBJ2-1, with TRBD2 matching over 12 bases. Germline values: CDR1 SGHAT, CDR2 FQNNGV. The CDR3 loop spans 19 amino acids. V lost 8 bases, J lost 0 bases, and 14 bases stayed unmatched.

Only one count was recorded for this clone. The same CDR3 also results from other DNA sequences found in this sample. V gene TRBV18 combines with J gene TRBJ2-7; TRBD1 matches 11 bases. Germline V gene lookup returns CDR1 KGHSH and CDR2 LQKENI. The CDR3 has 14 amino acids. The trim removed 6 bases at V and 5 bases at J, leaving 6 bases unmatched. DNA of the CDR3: TGTGCCAGCTCTCCGGACAGGGGGCGAAACGAGCAGTACTTC. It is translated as CASSPDRGRNEQYF.

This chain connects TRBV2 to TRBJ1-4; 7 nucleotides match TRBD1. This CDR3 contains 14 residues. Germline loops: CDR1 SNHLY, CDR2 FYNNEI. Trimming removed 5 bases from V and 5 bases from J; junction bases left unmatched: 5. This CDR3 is CASSRTGVNEKLFF. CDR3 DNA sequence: TGTGCCAGCAGTCGGACAGGTGTCAATGAAAAACTGTTTTTT.

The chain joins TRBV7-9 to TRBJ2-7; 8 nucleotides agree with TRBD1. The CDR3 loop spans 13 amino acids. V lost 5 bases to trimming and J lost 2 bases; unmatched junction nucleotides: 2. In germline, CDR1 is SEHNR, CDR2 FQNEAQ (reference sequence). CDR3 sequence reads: CASSPTGAYEQYF. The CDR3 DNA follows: TGTGCCAGCAGCCCGACAGGGGCCTACGAGCAGTACTTC.

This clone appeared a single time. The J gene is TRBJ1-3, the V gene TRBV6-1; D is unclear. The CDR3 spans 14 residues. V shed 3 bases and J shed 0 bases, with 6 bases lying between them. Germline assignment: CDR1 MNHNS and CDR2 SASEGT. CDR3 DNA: TGTGCCAGCAGTGACAGGTCCTCTGGAAACACCATATATTTT. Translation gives CASSDRSSGNTIYF.

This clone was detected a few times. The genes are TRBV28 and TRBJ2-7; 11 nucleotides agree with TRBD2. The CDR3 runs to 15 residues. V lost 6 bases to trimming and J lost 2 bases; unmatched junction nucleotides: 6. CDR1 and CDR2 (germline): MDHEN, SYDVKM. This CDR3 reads CASRVAGGTTYEQYF. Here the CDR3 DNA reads TGTGCCAGCAGAGTAGCGGGGGGGACCACCTACGAGCAGTACTTC.

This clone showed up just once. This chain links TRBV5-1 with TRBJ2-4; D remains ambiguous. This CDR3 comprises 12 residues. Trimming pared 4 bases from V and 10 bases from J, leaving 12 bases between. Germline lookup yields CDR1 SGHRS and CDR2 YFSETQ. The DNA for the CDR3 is TGCGCCAGCAGCCCATCCCCGGAGATTCAGTACTTC. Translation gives CASSPSPEIQYF.

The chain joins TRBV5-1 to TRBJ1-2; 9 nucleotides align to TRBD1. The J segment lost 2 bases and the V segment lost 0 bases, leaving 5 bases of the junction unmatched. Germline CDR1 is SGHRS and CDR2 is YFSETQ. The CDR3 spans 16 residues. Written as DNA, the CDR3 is TGCGCCAGCAGCTTGGGACAGGGGGGTCCGAACTATGGCTACACCTTC. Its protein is CASSLGQGGPNYGYTF.

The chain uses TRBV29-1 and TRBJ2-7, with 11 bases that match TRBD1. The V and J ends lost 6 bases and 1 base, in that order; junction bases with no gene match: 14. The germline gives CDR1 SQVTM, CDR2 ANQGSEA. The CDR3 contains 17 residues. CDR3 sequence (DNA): TGCAGCGTAGCCAGGGGAGGACAGGGGGCGTTGTCCTACGAGCAGTACTTC. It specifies CSVARGGQGALSYEQYF.

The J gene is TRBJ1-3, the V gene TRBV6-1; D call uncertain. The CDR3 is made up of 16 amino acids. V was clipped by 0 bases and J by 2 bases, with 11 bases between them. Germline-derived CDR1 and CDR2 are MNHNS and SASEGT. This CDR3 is CASSEARRSPGNTIYF. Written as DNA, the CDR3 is TGTGCCAGCAGTGAAGCGAGGCGGAGCCCTGGAAACACCATATATTTT.

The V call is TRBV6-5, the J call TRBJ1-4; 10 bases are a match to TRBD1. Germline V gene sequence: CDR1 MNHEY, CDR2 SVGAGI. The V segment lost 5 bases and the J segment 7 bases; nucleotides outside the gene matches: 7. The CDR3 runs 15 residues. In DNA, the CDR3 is TGTGCCAGCAGTCCGGGACAGGGGATAAGTGAAAAACTGTTTTTT. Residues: CASSPGQGISEKLFF.

CDR3 nucleotide sequence: TGTGCCAGCAGTGTAACCGGGACAGGGGGCGTTGAAAATGGCTACACCTTC. The encoded protein is CASSVTGTGGVENGYTF. This chain links TRBV6-4 with TRBJ1-2; 12 nucleotides agree with TRBD1. J was trimmed by 6 bases and V by 4 bases; bases with no gene match: 12. Looked up from germline, CDR1 is MRHNA and CDR2 is SNTAGT. The CDR3 has 17 amino acids.

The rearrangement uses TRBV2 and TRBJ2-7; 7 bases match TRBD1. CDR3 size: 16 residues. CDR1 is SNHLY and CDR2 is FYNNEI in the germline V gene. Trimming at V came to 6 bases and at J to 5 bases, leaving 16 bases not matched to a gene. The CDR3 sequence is CASSPPGQRTLHEQYF. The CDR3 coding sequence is TGTGCCAGCAGCCCCCCGGGACAGAGAACTCTACACGAGCAGTACTTC. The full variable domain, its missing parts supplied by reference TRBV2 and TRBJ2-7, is EPEVTQTPSHQVTQMGQEVILRCVPISNHLYFYWYRQILGQKVEFLVSFYNNEISEKSEIFDDQFSVERPDGSNFTLKIRSTKLEDSAMYFCASSPPGQRTLHEQYFGPGTRLTVT.

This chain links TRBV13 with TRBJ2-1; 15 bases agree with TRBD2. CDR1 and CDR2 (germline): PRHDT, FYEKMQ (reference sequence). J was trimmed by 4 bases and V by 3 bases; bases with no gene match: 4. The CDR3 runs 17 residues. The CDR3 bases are TGTGCCAGCAGCTTCCGGACTAGCGGGAGGGTATACAATGAGCAGTTCTTC. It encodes CASSFRTSGRVYNEQFF.